One sample yielded the 5 T cell receptor beta chains listed below, sequenced in a study of T cells in Graves' hyperthyroidism and ophthalmopathy. There were TCR beta CDR3 regions amplified from RNA transcripts. With the HTBI primer set, the TCR CDR3 went through a first round of RT-PCR. TCRdb recomputed calls from the multiplex PCR reads with MiXCR, one row per CDR3 protein. Of under 350,000 distinct CDR3 sequences in the sample, around 20% were seen once. Material for sequencing was blood. Source of these receptors: a woman aged 50 to 60 with Graves' hyperthyroidism.

This clonotype occurred a few times. V gene TRBV5-1 combines with J gene TRBJ1-4; 8 bases are a match to TRBD1. The V segment lost 4 bases and the J segment 0 bases; nucleotides outside the gene matches: 5. Germline CDR1 SGHRS, CDR2 YFSETQ. The CDR3 totals 16 residues. This CDR3 reads CASSRQGTSTNEKLFF. The CDR3 DNA sequence: TGCGCCAGCAGCCGACAGGGGACTTCAACTAATGAAAAACTGTTTTTT.

This clonotype was observed at least ten times. The chain joins TRBV12-3 or TRBV12-4 to TRBJ2-7, with D perhaps matching TRBD2 (6 bases). The CDR3 is made up of 15 amino acids. V was pared by 6 bases and J by 1 base, with 16 bases between. This CDR3 is CASRSHAEGSYEQYF. For the CDR3, the DNA is TGTGCCAGCAGGTCCCATGCGGAGGGTTCCTACGAGCAGTACTTC.

In its sample, this clonotype was seen a few times. The chain couples TRBV14 to TRBJ2-2, with D tentatively TRBD2 (6 bases). V was shortened by 0 bases and J by 5 bases, with 7 bases between the two germline ends. The CDR3 totals 14 residues. The germline gives CDR1 SGHDN, CDR2 FVKESK. CDR3 amino acids: CASSQDLATGELFF. The DNA for the CDR3 is TGTGCCAGCAGCCAAGATCTAGCGACCGGGGAGCTGTTTTTT.

This clonotype was recorded many times. The chain joins TRBV12-3 or TRBV12-4 to TRBJ2-7; possibly TRBD1 for D (5 bases). The CDR3 runs 15 residues. V dropped 2 bases and J dropped 0 bases, with 11 bases sitting between them. The CDR3 DNA sequence: TGTGCCAGCAGTTTAAAAGGAGACAGCTCCTACGAGCAGTACTTC. Its protein product is CASSLKGDSSYEQYF.

This clonotype appeared many times. The V and J genes are TRBV29-1 and TRBJ1-5; 7 positions match TRBD1. Losses at the gene ends were 4 bases for V and 3 bases for J; bases not matched to a gene: 3. CDR1 is SQVTM, CDR2 ANQGSEA, per germline. CDR3 length equals 13 residues. This chain's CDR3 is CSVAGGVNQPQHF. CDR3 DNA: TGCAGCGTTGCAGGGGGGGTCAATCAGCCCCAGCATTTT.